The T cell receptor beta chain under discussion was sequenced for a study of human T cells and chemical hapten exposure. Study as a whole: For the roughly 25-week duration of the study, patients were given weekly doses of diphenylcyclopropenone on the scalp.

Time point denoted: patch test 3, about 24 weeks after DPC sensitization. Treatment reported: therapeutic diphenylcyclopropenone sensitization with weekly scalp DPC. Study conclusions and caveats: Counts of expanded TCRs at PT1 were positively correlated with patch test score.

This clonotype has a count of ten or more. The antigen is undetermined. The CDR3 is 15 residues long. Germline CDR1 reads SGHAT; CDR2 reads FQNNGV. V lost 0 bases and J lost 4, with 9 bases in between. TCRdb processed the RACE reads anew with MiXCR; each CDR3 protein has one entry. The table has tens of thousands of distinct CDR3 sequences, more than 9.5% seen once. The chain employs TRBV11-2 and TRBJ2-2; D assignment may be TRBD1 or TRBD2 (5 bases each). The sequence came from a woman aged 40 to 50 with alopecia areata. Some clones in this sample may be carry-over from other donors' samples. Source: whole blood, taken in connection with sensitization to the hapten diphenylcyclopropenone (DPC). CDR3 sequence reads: CASSLDRGGTGELFF. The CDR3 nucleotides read TGTGCCAGCAGCTTAGACCGGGGCGGCACCGGGGAGCTGTTTTTT.